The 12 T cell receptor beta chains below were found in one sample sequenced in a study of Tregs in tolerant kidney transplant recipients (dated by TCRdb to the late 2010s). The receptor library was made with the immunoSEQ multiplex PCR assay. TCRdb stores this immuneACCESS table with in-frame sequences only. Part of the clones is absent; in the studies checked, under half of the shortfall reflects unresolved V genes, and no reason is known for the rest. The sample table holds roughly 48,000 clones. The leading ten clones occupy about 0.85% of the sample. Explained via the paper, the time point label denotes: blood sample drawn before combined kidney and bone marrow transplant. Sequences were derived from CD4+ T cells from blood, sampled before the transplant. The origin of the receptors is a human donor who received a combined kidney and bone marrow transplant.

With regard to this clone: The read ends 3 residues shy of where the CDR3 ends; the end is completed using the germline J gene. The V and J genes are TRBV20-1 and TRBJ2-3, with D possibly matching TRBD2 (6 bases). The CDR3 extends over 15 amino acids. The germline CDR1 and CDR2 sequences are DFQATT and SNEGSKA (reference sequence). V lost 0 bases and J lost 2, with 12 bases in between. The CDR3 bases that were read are TGCAGTGCTAGAGAGCTAAGCGGGCACACAGATACG. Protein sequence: CSARELSGHTDT. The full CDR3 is CSARELSGHTDTQYF.

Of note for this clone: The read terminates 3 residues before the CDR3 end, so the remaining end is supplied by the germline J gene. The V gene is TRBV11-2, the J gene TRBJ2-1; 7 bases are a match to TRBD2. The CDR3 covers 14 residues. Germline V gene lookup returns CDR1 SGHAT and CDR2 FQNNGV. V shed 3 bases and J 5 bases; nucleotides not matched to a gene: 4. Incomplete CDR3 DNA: TGTGCCAGCAGCTTCCTAGCGGCAGACAATGAG. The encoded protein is CASSFLAADNE. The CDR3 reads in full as CASSFLAADNEQFF.

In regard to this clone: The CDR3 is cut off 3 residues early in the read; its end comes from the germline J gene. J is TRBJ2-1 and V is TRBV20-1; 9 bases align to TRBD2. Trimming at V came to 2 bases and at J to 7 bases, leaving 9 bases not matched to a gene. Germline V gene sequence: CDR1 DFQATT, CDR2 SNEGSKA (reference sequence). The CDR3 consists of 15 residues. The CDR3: CSARRPAGGKNEQFF. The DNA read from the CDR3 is TGCAGTGCTAGAAGGCCAGCGGGAGGAAAGAATGAG.

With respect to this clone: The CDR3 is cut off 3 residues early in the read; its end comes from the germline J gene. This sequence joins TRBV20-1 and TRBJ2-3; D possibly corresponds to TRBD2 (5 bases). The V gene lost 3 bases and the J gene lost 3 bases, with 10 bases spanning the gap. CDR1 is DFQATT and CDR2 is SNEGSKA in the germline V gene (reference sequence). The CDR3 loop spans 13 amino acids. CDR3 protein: CSASTGGTDTQYF. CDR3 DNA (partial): TGCAGTGCTAGTACCGGCGGGACAGATACG.

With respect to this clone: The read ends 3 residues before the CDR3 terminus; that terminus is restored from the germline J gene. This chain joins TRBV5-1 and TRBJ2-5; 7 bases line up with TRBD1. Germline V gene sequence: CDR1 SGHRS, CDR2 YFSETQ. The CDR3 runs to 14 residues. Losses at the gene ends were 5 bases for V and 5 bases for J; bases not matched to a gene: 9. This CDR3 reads CASREQGERETQYF. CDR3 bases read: TGCGCCAGCAGAGAGCAGGGGGAGAGGGAGACC.

The CDR3 sequence: CASSSSGRADNEQFF. The DNA read from the CDR3 is TGTGCCAGCAGCTCGAGCGGGAGGGCTGACAATGAG. The chain employs TRBV7-2 and TRBJ2-1, with 10 bases aligning to TRBD2. The CDR3 extends 3 residues past the end of the read, so its final part is completed from the germline J gene. V was pared by 4 bases and J by 5 bases, with 5 bases of the junction left unmatched. Germline V gene lookup returns CDR1 SGHTA and CDR2 FQGNSA. CDR3 length: 15 residues.

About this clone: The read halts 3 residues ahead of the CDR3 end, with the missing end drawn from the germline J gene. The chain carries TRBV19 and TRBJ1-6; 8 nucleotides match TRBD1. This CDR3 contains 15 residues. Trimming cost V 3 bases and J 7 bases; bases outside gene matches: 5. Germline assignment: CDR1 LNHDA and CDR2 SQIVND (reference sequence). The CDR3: CASSMEYRGNSPLHF. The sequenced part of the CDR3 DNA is TGTGCCAGTAGTATGGAGTACAGGGGGAATTCACCC.

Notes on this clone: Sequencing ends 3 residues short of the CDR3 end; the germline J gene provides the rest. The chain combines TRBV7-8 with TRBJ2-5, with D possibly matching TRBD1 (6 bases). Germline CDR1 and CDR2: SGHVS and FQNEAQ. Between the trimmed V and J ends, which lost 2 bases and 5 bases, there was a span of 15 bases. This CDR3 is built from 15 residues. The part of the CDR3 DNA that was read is TGTGCCAGCAGCTTACCAGCCAGGGGAACGGAGACC. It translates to CASSLPARGTET. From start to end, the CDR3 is CASSLPARGTETQYF.

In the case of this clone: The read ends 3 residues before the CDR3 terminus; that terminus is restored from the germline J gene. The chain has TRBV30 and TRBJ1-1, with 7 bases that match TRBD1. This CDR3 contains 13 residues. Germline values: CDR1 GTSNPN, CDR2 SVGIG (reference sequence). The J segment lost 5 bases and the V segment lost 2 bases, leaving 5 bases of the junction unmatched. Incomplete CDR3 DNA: TGTGCCTGGAGTACCACAGGGGTTACTGAA. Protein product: CAWSTTGVTE. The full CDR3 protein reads CAWSTTGVTEAFF.

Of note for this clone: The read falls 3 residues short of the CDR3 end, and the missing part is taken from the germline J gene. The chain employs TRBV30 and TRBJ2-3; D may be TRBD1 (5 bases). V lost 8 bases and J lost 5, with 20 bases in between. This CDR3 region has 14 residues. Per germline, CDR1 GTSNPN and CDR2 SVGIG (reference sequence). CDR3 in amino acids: CAGARQAVGDTQYF. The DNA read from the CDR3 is TGTGCCGGGGCAAGGCAGGCGGTGGGAGATACG.

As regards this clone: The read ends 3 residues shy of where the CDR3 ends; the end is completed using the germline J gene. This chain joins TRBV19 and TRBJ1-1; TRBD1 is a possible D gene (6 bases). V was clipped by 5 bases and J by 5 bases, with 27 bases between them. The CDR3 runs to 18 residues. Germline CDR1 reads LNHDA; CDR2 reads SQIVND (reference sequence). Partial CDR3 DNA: TGTGCCAGTAGTCCCCTCGTTGGTAGGGAGGGGGTGAGGACTGAA. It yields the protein CASSPLVGREGVRTE. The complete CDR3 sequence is CASSPLVGREGVRTEAFF.

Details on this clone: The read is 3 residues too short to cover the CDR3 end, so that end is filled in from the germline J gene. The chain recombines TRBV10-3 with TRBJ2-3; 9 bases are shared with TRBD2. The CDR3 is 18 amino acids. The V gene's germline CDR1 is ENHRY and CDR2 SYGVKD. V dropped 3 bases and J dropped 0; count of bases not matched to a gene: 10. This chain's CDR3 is CAISDLAGKLSSTDTQYF. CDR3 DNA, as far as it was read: TGTGCCATCAGTGATCTAGCGGGGAAACTCTCTAGCACAGATACG.